Presented here are 12 T cell receptor beta chains from one specimen sequenced in a study of a mutant IDH1 vaccine in newly diagnosed glioma. Regarding time point: week 23, last vaccination. Vaccination comprised doses that each held 300 ug of mutant IDH1 20-mer peptide, plus topical imiquimod. These receptors are not linked to any known antigen. Sequencing used immunoSEQ multiplex PCR; TCRdb keeps in-frame clones, though not all of them. Of about 44,000 clones in the sample, approximately 89% were seen once. The sample was PBMCs, taken from a glioma patient whose treatment included an IDH1 peptide vaccine. These receptors all stem from a man aged 45 to 65 with glioma.

This clone has only one observation. The V gene is TRBV6-1, the J gene TRBJ2-3; D gene ambiguous. V was pared by 7 bases and J by 5 bases, with 10 bases between. The germline gives CDR1 MNHNS, CDR2 SASEGT. The CDR3 sequence is 12 residues long. The CDR3 loop is CASKPGGDTQYF. The CDR3 region has the DNA TGTGCCAGCAAGCCGGGTGGAGATACGCAGTATTTT.

In this sample, this clone turned up a few times. V gene TRBV9 combines with J gene TRBJ2-3; TRBD1 aligns across 9 bases. J gave up 3 bases and V 0 bases, and 5 bases lay outside the gene matches. Germline lookup yields CDR1 SGDLS and CDR2 YYNGEE. CDR3 length: 16 amino acids. The CDR3 is CASSVGDREGTDTQYF. CDR3 in DNA: TGTGCCAGCAGCGTAGGGGACAGGGAGGGGACAGATACGCAGTATTTT.

This chain connects TRBV5-1 to TRBJ1-3; D call uncertain. Germline CDR1 and CDR2: SGHRS and YFSETQ. The CDR3 consists of 15 residues. V lost 4 bases to trimming and J lost 5 bases, with 16 bases between them. The CDR3 loop reads CASSRSSGGRNTIYF. In DNA form, the CDR3 reads TGCGCCAGCAGCAGGTCTTCAGGAGGGAGAAACACCATATATTTT.

The J gene is TRBJ1-5, the V gene TRBV4-2; D unresolved. V was shortened by 0 bases and J by 6 bases, with 6 bases between the two germline ends. Per germline, CDR1 LGHNA and CDR2 YNFKEQ. The CDR3 loop spans 13 amino acids. For the CDR3, the DNA is TGTGCCAGCAGCCAAGATTCCGCTCAGCCCCAGCATTTT. Protein product: CASSQDSAQPQHF.

This chain joins TRBV7-9 and TRBJ1-1; no firm D call. This CDR3 has 16 residues. Germline values: CDR1 SEHNR, CDR2 FQNEAQ (reference sequence). Between the trimmed V and J ends, which lost 1 base and 2 bases, there was a span of 14 bases. The CDR3 region has the DNA TGTGCCAGCAGCTTAGGCCCCGGAGGCTACAACACTGAAGCTTTCTTT. Protein: CASSLGPGGYNTEAFF. Variable domain in full (rest from reference TRBV7-9 and TRBJ1-1): DTGVSQNPRHKITKRGQNVTFRCDPISEHNRLYWYRQTLGQGPEFLTYFQNEAQLEKSRLLSDRFSAERPKGSFSTLEIQRTEQGDSAMYLCASSLGPGGYNTEAFFGQGTRLTVV.

The gene calls are TRBV18 and TRBJ2-1; TRBD1 matches 7 bases. The CDR3 totals 13 residues. The V gene's germline CDR1 is KGHSH and CDR2 LQKENI. V lost 5 bases, J lost 6 bases, and 4 bases stayed unmatched. CDR3 in DNA: TGTGCCAGCTCATCGACAGGGTCCAATGAGCAGTTCTTC. Encoded protein: CASSSTGSNEQFF.

This chain connects TRBV30 to TRBJ2-7, with D unclear. Between the trimmed V and J ends, which lost 4 bases and 2 bases, there was a span of 15 bases. Germline V gives CDR1 GTSNPN, CDR2 SVGIG (reference sequence). The CDR3 spans 14 residues. The CDR3 protein is CAWMMPARTYEQYF. The CDR3, as DNA: TGTGCCTGGATGATGCCAGCGAGGACCTACGAGCAGTACTTC. The full variable domain, in which reference TRBV30 and TRBJ2-7 provide the parts outside the CDR3, is SQTIHQWPATLVQPVGSPLSLECTVEGTSNPNLYWYRQAAGRGLQLLFYSVGIGQISSEVPQNLSASRPQDRQFILSSKKLLLSDSGFYLCAWMMPARTYEQYFGPGTRLTVT.

V is TRBV4-1 and J is TRBJ1-3; tentative D call: TRBD1 (6 bases). The germline V and J ends were trimmed by 5 bases and 2 bases, with 10 bases remaining between them. Germline values: CDR1 MGHRA, CDR2 YSYEKL. This CDR3 is built from 14 residues. As DNA, the CDR3 is TGCGCCAGCAGCACTCAGGGGACTGGAAACACCATATATTTT. This sequence encodes CASSTQGTGNTIYF.

This chain uses TRBV2 with TRBJ2-5, with unresolved D. The germline V and J ends were trimmed by 5 bases and 3 bases, with 4 bases remaining between them. Per germline, CDR1 SNHLY and CDR2 FYNNEI. The CDR3 covers 11 residues. The CDR3 DNA sequence: TGTGCCAGCAGTCCAGAAGAGACCCAGTACTTC. Amino acid sequence: CASSPEETQYF.

The rearrangement joins TRBV29-1 to TRBJ1-1, with D maybe TRBD1 (5 bases). The germline V gene has CDR1 SQVTM and CDR2 ANQGSEA. Between the trimmed V and J ends, which lost 4 bases and 0 bases, there was a span of 9 bases. This CDR3 has 13 residues. CDR3 amino acids: CSVAGLVNTEAFF. The CDR3 nucleotides are TGCAGCGTTGCGGGACTGGTGAACACTGAAGCTTTCTTT.

The rearrangement joins TRBV7-3 to TRBJ2-5; D perhaps matches TRBD2 (6 bases). CDR1 is SGHTA, CDR2 FQGTGA, per germline. The CDR3 is made up of 13 amino acids. Trimming left V 4 bases short and J 1 base short, with 7 bases between. CDR3 protein: CASSSGLQETQYF. CDR3 nucleotide sequence: TGTGCCAGCAGCTCGGGACTCCAAGAGACCCAGTACTTC.

The J gene is TRBJ1-1, the V gene TRBV5-1; D gene unclear. In germline, CDR1 is SGHRS, CDR2 YFSETQ. The CDR3 runs 12 residues. Deletions cut 0 bases from V and 7 bases from J, with 7 bases between. The CDR3 region is CASSLVANEAFF. The CDR3 nucleotides read TGCGCCAGCAGCTTGGTTGCCAATGAAGCTTTCTTT.